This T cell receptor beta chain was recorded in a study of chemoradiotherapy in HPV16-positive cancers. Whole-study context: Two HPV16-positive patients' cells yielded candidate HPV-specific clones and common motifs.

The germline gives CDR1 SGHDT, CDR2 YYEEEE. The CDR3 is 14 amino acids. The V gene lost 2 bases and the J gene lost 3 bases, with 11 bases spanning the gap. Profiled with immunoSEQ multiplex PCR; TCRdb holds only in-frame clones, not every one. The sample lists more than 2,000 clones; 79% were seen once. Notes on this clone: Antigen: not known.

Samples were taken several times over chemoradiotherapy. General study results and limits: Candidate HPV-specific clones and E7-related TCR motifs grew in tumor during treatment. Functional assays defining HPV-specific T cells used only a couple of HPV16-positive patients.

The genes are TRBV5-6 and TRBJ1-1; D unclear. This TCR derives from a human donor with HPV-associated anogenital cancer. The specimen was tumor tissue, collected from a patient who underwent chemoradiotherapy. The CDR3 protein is CASSFLVLDTEAFF. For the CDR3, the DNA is TGTGCCAGCAGCTTTTTGGTTCTCGACACTGAAGCTTTCTTT.